This T cell receptor beta chain was sequenced in a study of blood T cell repertoires in COVID-19. Study summary: Specimens from acute and convalescent COVID-19 originated in the United States, Italy and Spain. PBMCs, B-cell-depleted T cells, or T cells provided the cDNA or gDNA that made up the material.

Original processing methods: Amplification of reference gene primers provided the estimated nucleated cell counts. This table comes from immunoSEQ multiplex PCR, and its TCRdb copy is limited to in-frame clones, with some not included. V, J and clone size reflect that table, while D and trimming were determined from the DNA. The repertoire has 200,000 to 300,000 clones, 80% to 90% of them found once; the top ten carry approximately 4%. The ends lost 5 bases at V and 8 bases at J; junction bases unmatched: 9. The germline gives CDR1 LNHDA, CDR2 SQIVND (reference sequence). The CDR3 totals 15 residues.

V and J are TRBV19 and TRBJ1-2; 12 bases fit TRBD1. This receptor was identified in a man aged 55 to 69 with acute or convalescent COVID-19. The material sequenced was peripheral blood. CDR3 protein: CASSPRDRGRGGYTF. The CDR3 nucleotides read TGTGCCAGTAGTCCCCGGGACAGGGGGCGCGGGGGCTACACCTTC.